These 22 T cell receptor beta chains came from one sample sequenced in a study of identical twins. TCRdb re-analysed the 5' RACE reads in MiXCR, keeping a single row per CDR3 protein. The sample includes about 450,000 distinct CDR3 sequences, roughly 18% of them seen just once. Sequencing was carried out using naive T cells sorted from blood. All receptors come from a man aged 50-60 years in good health.

This clonotype was counted between two and nine times. The rearrangement joins TRBV28 to TRBJ1-1, with 7 bases aligning to TRBD1. Per germline, CDR1 MDHEN and CDR2 SYDVKM. CDR3 length: 12 residues. The V segment lost 6 bases and the J segment 6 bases; nucleotides outside the gene matches: 4. In DNA, the CDR3 is TGTGCCAGCAGCCCAACAGGGGCTGAAGCTTTCTTT. It encodes CASSPTGAEAFF.

In this sample, this clonotype turned up many times. The chain has TRBV15 and TRBJ1-5; 7 nucleotides align to TRBD1. The CDR3 has 17 amino acids. Per germline, CDR1 LNHNV and CDR2 YYDKDF (reference sequence). J lost 1 base, V lost 0 bases, and 6 bases had no gene match. The CDR3 nucleotides read TGTGCCACCAGCAGAGATAGGGCACAGGGGAGCAATCAGCCCCAGCATTTT. It yields the protein CATSRDRAQGSNQPQHF.

This clonotype was recorded many times. This chain uses TRBV20-1 with TRBJ2-7; the match to TRBD2 covers 14 bases. The CDR3 runs 14 residues. Germline CDR1 DFQATT, CDR2 SNEGSKA (reference sequence). V gave up 3 bases and J gave up 8 bases; unmatched junction bases: 6. This CDR3 reads CSASGTSGSVKQYF. The CDR3 coding sequence is TGCAGTGCTAGTGGGACTAGCGGGAGTGTTAAGCAGTACTTC.

This chain links TRBV28 with TRBJ2-1, with TRBD1 matching 7 bases. The CDR3 contains 14 residues. The germline V gene encodes CDR1 MDHEN and CDR2 SYDVKM. V was pared by 7 bases and J by 4 bases, with 7 bases of the junction left unmatched. The CDR3 DNA reads as TGTGCCAGCACCTCGGACAGGAGATACAATGAGCAGTTCTTC. Translation: CASTSDRRYNEQFF.

The chain recombines TRBV6-2 or TRBV6-3 with TRBJ2-5; tentatively, D is TRBD1 or TRBD2 (6 bases each). The germline gives CDR1 MNHEY, CDR2 SVGEGT. V lost 11 bases, J lost 1 base, and 11 bases lay in between. The CDR3 loop spans 12 amino acids. The CDR3 spells CAARGPQETQYF. In DNA, the CDR3 is TGTGCCGCCCGGGGGCCCCAAGAGACCCAGTACTTC.

The chain links TRBV20-1 to TRBJ1-1; D perhaps matches TRBD1 (5 bases). The CDR3 extends over 14 amino acids. Between the trimmed V and J ends, which lost 1 base and 3 bases, there was a span of 12 bases. The germline V gene encodes CDR1 DFQATT and CDR2 SNEGSKA (reference sequence). The chain's CDR3 is CSARVPGQDTEAFF. CDR3 nucleotides: TGCAGTGCTAGAGTACCAGGGCAAGACACTGAAGCTTTCTTT.

This clonotype occurred many times. The chain recombines TRBV12-3 or TRBV12-4 with TRBJ2-7; D is ambiguous. The ends were cut back, 2 bases at V and 5 bases at J, with 10 bases in the middle. The CDR3 is 13 amino acids. CDR3 DNA: TGTGCCAGCAGTTTAATGAGAGGCGACGAGCAGTACTTC. Its translation is CASSLMRGDEQYF.

This clonotype showed up just a few times. V is TRBV5-5 and J is TRBJ2-7, with a possible D match to TRBD2 (5 bases). V lost 3 bases, J lost 7 bases, and 17 bases lay in between. This CDR3 spans 14 amino acids. The germline CDR1 and CDR2 sequences are SGHKS and YYEKEE (reference sequence). The chain's CDR3 is CASSWGAGAVEQYF. The CDR3 region has the DNA TGTGCCAGCAGCTGGGGAGCCGGCGCCGTAGAGCAGTACTTC.

This clonotype was detected only a few times. This chain joins TRBV28 and TRBJ2-4; a weak D match, TRBD2 (5 bases). Trimming cost V 4 bases and J 0 bases, with 13 bases left between them. Germline V CDR1 and CDR2: MDHEN, SYDVKM. This CDR3 region has 16 residues. The CDR3 DNA is TGTGCCAGCAGTTCTTTGAGCGGAGTAGCCAAAAACATTCAGTACTTC. Translating gives CASSSLSGVAKNIQYF.

This clonotype was observed many times. Here the CDR3 reads CSVEGEKTSDTYNEQFF. CDR3 DNA: TGCAGCGTTGAAGGGGAGAAGACTAGCGACACCTACAATGAGCAGTTCTTC. The rearrangement uses TRBV29-1 and TRBJ2-1; TRBD2 matches 8 bases. The CDR3 sequence is 17 residues long. V lost 1 base to trimming and J lost 2 bases; unmatched junction nucleotides: 10. The germline V gene encodes CDR1 SQVTM and CDR2 ANQGSEA.

This clonotype has only a few counts. J is TRBJ2-1 and V is TRBV20-1; 9 nucleotides line up with TRBD2. CDR1 is DFQATT and CDR2 is SNEGSKA in the germline V gene (reference sequence). The CDR3 runs to 15 residues. The V gene end was trimmed by 3 bases and the J gene end by 6 bases; junction bases not matched to a gene: 9. The CDR3 nucleotides read TGCAGTGCTAGGGGGGGACTAGCAGGGGGCAATGAGCAGTTCTTC. It yields the protein CSARGGLAGGNEQFF.

The V gene is TRBV15, the J gene TRBJ1-1; 9 bases match TRBD1. J lost 9 bases, V lost 2 bases, and 10 bases had no gene match. Germline assignment: CDR1 LNHNV and CDR2 YYDKDF (reference sequence). This CDR3 region has 15 residues. CDR3 protein: CATSRTGTGLFQAFF. The CDR3 DNA sequence: TGTGCCACCAGCAGAACTGGGACAGGGCTGTTTCAAGCTTTCTTT. Full variable domain (rest looked up from reference TRBV15 and TRBJ1-1): DAMVIQNPRYQVTQFGKPVTLSCSQTLNHNVMYWYQQKSSQAPKLLFHYYDKDFNNEADTPDNFQSRRPNTSFCFLDIRSPGLGDTAMYLCATSRTGTGLFQAFFGQGTRLTVV.

This clonotype was detected a few times. This CDR3 is CASSLVSAGGLDTQYF. The CDR3 DNA follows: TGTGCCAGCAGCTTAGTCTCAGCGGGGGGGTTGGATACGCAGTATTTT. This chain uses TRBV7-2 with TRBJ2-3; 10 positions match TRBD2. V was pared by 1 base and J by 6 bases, with 7 bases of the junction left unmatched. Germline V gives CDR1 SGHTA, CDR2 FQGNSA. This CDR3 has 16 amino acids.

This clonotype was counted at least ten times. The CDR3 loop is CASSLDTAQETQYF. In DNA form, the CDR3 reads TGTGCCAGCAGCTTGGACACAGCACAAGAGACCCAGTACTTC. V gene TRBV7-9 combines with J gene TRBJ2-5; a possible D gene is TRBD1 (5 bases). Germline V gene lookup returns CDR1 SEHNR and CDR2 FQNEAQ (reference sequence). CDR3 length equals 14 residues. Trimming left V 3 bases short and J 2 bases short, with 10 bases between.

The table lists this clonotype with a few counts. The V gene is TRBV7-2, the J gene TRBJ2-3, with a possible D match to TRBD2 (5 bases). The CDR3 extends over 13 amino acids. Germline V gene data show CDR1 as SGHTA and CDR2 as FQGNSA. The V and J ends lost 3 bases and 2 bases respectively, with 6 bases between them. The DNA of the CDR3 is TGTGCCAGCAGCTTGACTATCACAGATACGCAGTATTTT. Translating it yields CASSLTITDTQYF.

This clonotype was observed many times. The CDR3 here is CSAGDSHNQPQHF. Here the CDR3 DNA reads TGCAGTGCGGGGGACAGCCACAATCAGCCCCAGCATTTT. The genes are TRBV20-1 and TRBJ1-5; 7 bases are shared with TRBD1. Germline V gives CDR1 DFQATT, CDR2 SNEGSKA (reference sequence). The CDR3 is 13 residues long. Trimming at V came to 6 bases and at J to 3 bases, leaving 5 bases not matched to a gene.

This clonotype was seen ten or more times. This rearrangement joins TRBV5-1 to TRBJ2-1, with TRBD2 matching 9 bases. CDR1 SGHRS and CDR2 YFSETQ come from the germline V gene. V gave up 5 bases and J gave up 5 bases; unmatched junction bases: 5. The CDR3 loop spans 14 amino acids. CDR3 in DNA: TGCGCCAGCAGAAGCGGGGGGACCAACAATGAGCAGTTCTTC. Its translation is CASRSGGTNNEQFF.

The V call is TRBV5-1, the J call TRBJ2-7; 8 bases map to TRBD1. Germline V CDR1 and CDR2: SGHRS, YFSETQ. The CDR3 contains 14 residues. The trim removed 3 bases at V and 9 bases at J, leaving 11 bases unmatched. The CDR3 region has the DNA TGCGCCAGCAGCTCGGACAGGGTGAGCGAAGGGCAGTACTTC. It yields the protein CASSSDRVSEGQYF. The full variable domain, with the rest looked up from reference TRBV5-1 and TRBJ2-7, is KAGVTQTPRYLIKTRGQQVTLSCSPISGHRSVSWYQQTPGQGLQFLFEYFSETQRNKGNFPGRFSGRQFSNSRSEMNVSTLELGDSALYLCASSSDRVSEGQYFGPGTRLTVT.

In its sample, this clonotype was seen many times. The chain uses TRBV2 and TRBJ1-5; TRBD1 might be the D (5 bases). CDR1 SNHLY and CDR2 FYNNEI come from the germline V gene. The CDR3 contains 14 residues. Between the trimmed V and J ends, which lost 5 bases and 6 bases, there was a span of 14 bases. CDR3: CASSNRDSGQPQHF. In DNA form, the CDR3 reads TGTGCCAGCAGTAACCGGGACTCCGGTCAGCCCCAGCATTTT.

This clonotype came up many times. The chain has TRBV5-1 and TRBJ2-1; D perhaps matches TRBD2 (7 bases). Germline loops: CDR1 SGHRS, CDR2 YFSETQ. The CDR3 extends over 14 amino acids. The germline V and J ends were trimmed by 0 bases and 6 bases, with 10 bases remaining between them. Here the CDR3 DNA reads TGCGCCAGCAGCTTGGACAGGGAGGGCAATGAGCAGTTCTTC. Protein product: CASSLDREGNEQFF.

This clonotype appeared a few times. This rearrangement joins TRBV28 to TRBJ2-7; D is undetermined. V was cut by 7 bases and J by 5 bases, with 15 bases left in between. The CDR3 is 13 amino acids. The germline gives CDR1 MDHEN, CDR2 SYDVKM. The CDR3 bases are TGTGCCAGCATGTTCAGTGCAGCCAACGAGCAGTACTTC. It translates to CASMFSAANEQYF.

Only a few counts were recorded for this clonotype. The chain joins TRBV12-3 or TRBV12-4 to TRBJ2-1; 7 bases are shared with TRBD1. Trimming at V came to 6 bases and at J to 6 bases, leaving 11 bases not matched to a gene. This CDR3 spans 15 amino acids. The CDR3, as DNA: TGTGCCAGCAGCCATCCAGGACAGGCCCTCAATGAGCAGTTCTTC. Its translation is CASSHPGQALNEQFF.